One sample yielded the 15 T cell receptor beta chains listed below, sequenced in a study of T cell repertoires in cytomegalovirus infection. One entry per CDR3 protein results from TCRdb running MiXCR on the reads. The repertoire includes hundreds of thousands of distinct CDR3 sequences, 24% of them detected once, and roughly 8% sits in the top ten. The sequenced sample was CD8+ T cells from PBMCs. The receptors come from a human donor in good health (CMV status not recorded). Some clones in this sample may be carry-over from other donors' samples.

This CDR3 reads CASSYTTRDEQYV. The CDR3 DNA follows: TGTGCCAGCAGTTACACCACAAGGGACGAGCAGTACGTC. V gene TRBV6-8 combines with J gene TRBJ2-7; no definite D call. CDR1 is MNHGY and CDR2 is SAAAGT in the germline V gene. The V end lost 2 bases, the J end lost 5 bases, and 10 bases lay between the germline ends. There are 13 residues in the CDR3.

This clonotype was seen repeatedly, ten times or more. The chain combines TRBV7-8 with TRBJ1-6, with D hard to call. V gave up 5 bases and J gave up 0 bases, with 8 bases separating them. This CDR3 has 15 residues. Germline loops: CDR1 SGHVS, CDR2 FQNEAQ. The CDR3 nucleotides read TGTGCCAGCAGCCGCCAGGACTCCTATAATTCACCCCTCCACTTT. This encodes CASSRQDSYNSPLHF.

This rearrangement joins TRBV6-2 or TRBV6-3 to TRBJ2-1; D is unresolved. CDR1 is MNHEY and CDR2 is SVGEGT in the germline V gene. Trimming left V 8 bases short and J 5 bases short, with 13 bases between. The CDR3 is made up of 13 amino acids. The CDR3 DNA reads as TGTGCCAGCTCCTACTTATGGAACAATGAGCAGTTCTTC. It is translated as CASSYLWNNEQFF.

This clonotype occurred many times. The chain recombines TRBV7-8 with TRBJ2-2; D not resolved. V was pared by 5 bases and J by 5 bases, with 9 bases between. Germline V CDR1 and CDR2: SGHVS, FQNEAQ. The CDR3 length is 13 residues. The DNA of the CDR3 is TGTGCCAGCAGCGGGCGTCGGACCGGGGAGCTGTTTTTT. This codes for CASSGRRTGELFF. Full variable domain (rest looked up from reference TRBV7-8 and TRBJ2-2): GAGVSQSPRYKVAKRGQDVALRCDPISGHVSLFWYQQALGQGPEFLTYFQNEAQLDKSGLPSDRFFAERPEGSVSTLKIQRTQQEDSAVYLCASSGRRTGELFFGEGSRLTVL.

The V and J genes are TRBV19 and TRBJ1-1; no clear D gene. The CDR3 consists of 15 residues. Trimming left V 5 bases short and J 0 bases short, with 13 bases between. From germline, CDR1 is LNHDA and CDR2 SQIVND (reference sequence). The CDR3 DNA reads TGTGCCAGTAGTGAGGACGGTTACATGAACACTGAAGCTTTCTTT. It yields the protein CASSEDGYMNTEAFF. The full variable domain, its missing parts supplied by reference TRBV19 and TRBJ1-1, is DGGITQSPKYLFRKEGQNVTLSCEQNLNHDAMYWYRQDPGQGLRLIYYSQIVNDFQKGDIAEGYSVSREKKESFPLTVTSAQKNPTAFYLCASSEDGYMNTEAFFGQGTRLTVV.

J is TRBJ1-2 and V is TRBV28; D may be TRBD1 (5 bases). Germline values: CDR1 MDHEN, CDR2 SYDVKM. CDR3 length equals 14 residues. Trimming stripped 5 bases from V and 4 bases from J, with 14 bases between. CDR3 region: CASSSTGGSYGYTF. Here the CDR3 DNA reads TGTGCCAGCAGTAGTACAGGTGGCTCCTATGGCTACACCTTC.

This clonotype has only a few counts. The chain uses TRBV7-9 and TRBJ1-1; D perhaps matches TRBD1 (6 bases). The CDR3 totals 15 residues. Trimming removed 3 bases at V and 5 bases at J, with 16 bases between. CDR1 and CDR2 from the germline V gene are SEHNR and FQNEAQ (reference sequence). CDR3 loop: CASSLGRGLWTEAFF. For the CDR3, the DNA is TGTGCCAGCAGCTTGGGCAGGGGATTGTGGACTGAAGCTTTCTTT.

This chain connects TRBV2 to TRBJ1-1; D is undetermined. The length of the CDR3 is 15 residues. Trimming took off 1 base at V and 7 bases at J, with 16 bases between the two ends. Looked up from germline, CDR1 is SNHLY and CDR2 is FYNNEI. The CDR3 loop is CASSEVGGRTIEAFF. CDR3 DNA sequence: TGTGCCAGCAGTGAAGTCGGTGGCAGGACCATTGAAGCTTTCTTT.

This clonotype was found many times. V gene TRBV7-8 combines with J gene TRBJ1-5; the D gene is possibly TRBD1 (6 bases). The CDR3 sequence is 15 residues long. Trimming cost V 2 bases and J 3 bases, with 11 bases left between them. The V gene's germline CDR1 is SGHVS and CDR2 FQNEAQ. The CDR3 region is CASSLRGALNQPQHF. CDR3 nucleotide sequence: TGTGCCAGCAGCTTAAGGGGGGCTCTCAATCAGCCCCAGCATTTT. Complete variable domain (other parts from reference TRBV7-8 and TRBJ1-5): GAGVSQSPRYKVAKRGQDVALRCDPISGHVSLFWYQQALGQGPEFLTYFQNEAQLDKSGLPSDRFFAERPEGSVSTLKIQRTQQEDSAVYLCASSLRGALNQPQHFGDGTRLSIL.

This clonotype was seen a few times. The rearrangement links TRBV6-2 or TRBV6-3 to TRBJ2-7; 7 bases match TRBD1. The CDR3 covers 15 residues. The germline V gene encodes CDR1 MNHEY and CDR2 SVGEGT. V shed 6 bases, J shed 2 bases, and the junction held 10 bases outside the gene matches. The DNA of the CDR3 is TGTGCCAGCAGACTTGGACAGGTCTCGACCTACGAGCAGTACGTC. It translates to CASRLGQVSTYEQYV.

This chain uses TRBV5-5 with TRBJ1-1, with D unresolved. The ends were cut back, 5 bases at V and 5 bases at J, with 13 bases in the middle. This CDR3 comprises 13 residues. Germline CDR1 is SGHKS and CDR2 is YYEKEE (reference sequence). The CDR3 loop is CASRHGGDTEAFF. Written as DNA, the CDR3 is TGTGCCAGCAGACATGGCGGGGATACTGAAGCTTTCTTT. Supplemented by reference TRBV5-5 and TRBJ1-1, the full variable domain reads DAGVTQSPTHLIKTRGQQVTLRCSPISGHKSVSWYQQVLGQGPQFIFQYYEKEERGRGNFPDRFSARQFPNYSSELNVNALLLGDSALYLCASRHGGDTEAFFGQGTRLTVV.

The sample holds many counts of this clonotype. V is TRBV7-9 and J is TRBJ2-1; 10 bases agree with TRBD2. The V and J ends lost 3 bases and 7 bases, in that order; junction bases with no gene match: 3. Germline CDR1 reads SEHNR; CDR2 reads FQNEAQ (reference sequence). The CDR3 runs 14 residues. For the CDR3, the DNA is TGTGCCAGCAGCTTTAGCGGGGGGACAAATGAGCAGTTCTTC. Protein sequence: CASSFSGGTNEQFF.

CDR3 amino acids: CASSPAGNGGPQHF. DNA of the CDR3: TGTGCCAGCAGTCCAGCAGGGAATGGCGGGCCCCAGCATTTT. The chain has TRBV6-8 and TRBJ1-5; tentative D call: TRBD1 (5 bases). Trimming removed 5 bases from V and 9 bases from J, with 17 bases in between. CDR3 length: 14 residues. Germline V lookup: CDR1 MNHGY, CDR2 SAAAGT.

This chain uses TRBV20-1 with TRBJ2-2, with no clear D. Trimming cost V 3 bases and J 3 bases, with 2 bases left between them. CDR1 is DFQATT and CDR2 is SNEGSKA in the germline V gene (reference sequence). The CDR3 runs to 11 residues. The CDR3 region has the DNA TGCAGTGCTAGTGACACCGGGGAGCTGTTTTTT. This sequence encodes CSASDTGELFF.

This clonotype showed up many times. V gene TRBV6-1 combines with J gene TRBJ2-1; D could derive from TRBD1 or TRBD2 (5 bases each). Germline CDR1 and CDR2: MNHNS and SASEGT. The CDR3 is 17 amino acids. V was pared by 4 bases and J by 5 bases, with 21 bases between. The CDR3, as DNA: TGTGCCAGCAGTGCAAGTACGACGGGTGGGGGAGACAATGAGCAGTTCTTC. Amino acid sequence: CASSASTTGGGDNEQFF.